Described below is a single T cell receptor (beta chain) sequence and its context. V gave up 2 bases and J gave up 3 bases; unmatched junction bases: 7. The CDR3 spans 15 residues. The germline V gene has CDR1 MGHDK and CDR2 SYGVNS. 60 Vbeta and 13 Jbeta primers were used in PCR. Generated by immunoSEQ multiplex PCR, the TCRdb table keeps only in-frame clones and is missing some. This table has 160,000 or so clones, over 75% appearing once. The data were obtained in a study of cytomegalovirus exposure and HLA in healthy donors. This receptor was identified in a man aged 45-65 years in good health and CMV-seropositive. The V call is TRBV25-1, the J call TRBJ2-7, with 7 bases that match TRBD1. The source material was PBMCs. The CDR3 coding sequence is TGTGCCAGCAGTGAAGCCGGGACAGCGGTCTACGAGCAGTACTTC. Protein product: CASSEAGTAVYEQYF.